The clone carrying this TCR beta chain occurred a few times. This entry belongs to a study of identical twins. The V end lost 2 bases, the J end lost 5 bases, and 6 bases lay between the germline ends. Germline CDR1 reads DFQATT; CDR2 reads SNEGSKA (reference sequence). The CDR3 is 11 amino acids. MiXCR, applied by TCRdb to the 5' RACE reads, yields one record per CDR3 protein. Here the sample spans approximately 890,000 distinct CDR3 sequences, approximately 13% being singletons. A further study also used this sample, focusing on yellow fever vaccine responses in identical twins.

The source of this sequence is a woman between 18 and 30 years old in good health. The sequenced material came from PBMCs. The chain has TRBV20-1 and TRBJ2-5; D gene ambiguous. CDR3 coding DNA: TGCAGTGCTAGATTATCCGAGACCCAGTACTTC. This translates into CSARLSETQYF.